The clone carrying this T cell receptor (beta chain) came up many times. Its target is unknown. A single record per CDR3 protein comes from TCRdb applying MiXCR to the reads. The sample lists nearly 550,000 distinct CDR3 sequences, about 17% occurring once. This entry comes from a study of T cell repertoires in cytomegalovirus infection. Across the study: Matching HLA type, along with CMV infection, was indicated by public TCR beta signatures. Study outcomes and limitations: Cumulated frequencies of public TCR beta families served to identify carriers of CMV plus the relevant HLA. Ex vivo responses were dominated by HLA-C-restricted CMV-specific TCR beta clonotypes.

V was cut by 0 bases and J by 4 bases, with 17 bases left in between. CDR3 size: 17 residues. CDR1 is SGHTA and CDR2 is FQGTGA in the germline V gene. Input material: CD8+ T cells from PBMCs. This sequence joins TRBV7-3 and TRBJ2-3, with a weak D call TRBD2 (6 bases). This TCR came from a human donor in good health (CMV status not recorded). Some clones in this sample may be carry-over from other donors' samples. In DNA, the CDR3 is TGTGCCAGCAGCTTAACCCACACCCCGGGGGTGGCAGATACGCAGTATTTT. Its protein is CASSLTHTPGVADTQYF.